This T cell receptor (beta chain) was sequenced in a study of CD8 T cells in Susac syndrome. Control patients had untreated stable or active relapsing-remitting multiple sclerosis by revised McDonald criteria. The ends lost 4 bases at V and 4 bases at J; junction bases unmatched: 8. Germline CDR1 and CDR2: SQVTM and ANQGSEA. This CDR3 is 16 amino acids long. The sample holds a few counts of this clonotype. RNA amounts of roughly 0.45 to 1 ug underwent reverse transcription with random hexamers. TCR beta CDR3 was amplified by immunoSEQ covering 54 Vbeta and 13 Jbeta. TCRdb recomputed calls from the immunoSEQ multiplex PCR reads with MiXCR, one row per CDR3 protein. Of a few hundred thousand distinct CDR3 sequences in the sample, 85% to 90% were seen once.

V is TRBV29-1 and J is TRBJ2-5; 14 bases map to TRBD2. The clonotype was recovered from a human donor with multiple sclerosis. The sample comprised CD8+ T cells from PBMCs. CDR3 DNA: TGCAGCGTTGTGGGACTAGCGGGAGCTTCTGTAGAGACCCAGTACTTC. Protein product: CSVVGLAGASVETQYF.